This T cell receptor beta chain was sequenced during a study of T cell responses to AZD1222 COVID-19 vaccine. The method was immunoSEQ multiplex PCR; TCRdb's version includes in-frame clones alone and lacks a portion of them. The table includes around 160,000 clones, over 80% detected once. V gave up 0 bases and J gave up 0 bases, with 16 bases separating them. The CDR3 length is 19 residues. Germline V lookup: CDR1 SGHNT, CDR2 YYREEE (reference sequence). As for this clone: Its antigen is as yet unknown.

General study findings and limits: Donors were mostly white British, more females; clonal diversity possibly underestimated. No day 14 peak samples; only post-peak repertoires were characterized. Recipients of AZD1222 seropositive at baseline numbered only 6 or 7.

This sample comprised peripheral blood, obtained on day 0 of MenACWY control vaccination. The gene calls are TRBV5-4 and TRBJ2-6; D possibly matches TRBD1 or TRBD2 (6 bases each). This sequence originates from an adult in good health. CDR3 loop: CASSLGGGGLGSGANVLTF. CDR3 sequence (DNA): TGTGCCAGCAGCTTGGGAGGGGGAGGCCTCGGCTCTGGGGCCAACGTCCTGACTTTC.